Listed here are 2 T cell receptor beta chains from one sample, sequenced in a study of tumor and adjacent non-tumor tissue in lung cancer. The library came from three nested PCR rounds adapted from ARM-PCR protocols. MiXCR, applied by TCRdb to the multiplex PCR reads, yields one record per CDR3 protein. This table holds some 80,000 distinct CDR3 sequences, less than 85% found once. RNA was extracted from bulk tissue without any cell sorting. Distant lung tissue was collected more than 3 cm away from the tumor edge. Sequenced sample: distant non-tumor lung tissue. The receptors here all came from a man between 65 and 80 years old with non-small cell lung cancer.

This clonotype occurred a few times. A much larger clone lies a single base off, so this may be a read error. The V gene is TRBV5-6, the J gene TRBJ2-5; D could derive from TRBD1 or TRBD2 (6 bases each). The CDR3 has 15 amino acids. Per the germline V gene, CDR1 is SGHDT and CDR2 is YYEEEE. In nucleotides, the CDR3 is TGTGTCAGCAGCTTGAGGCGACTAGGGGGAGAGACCCAGTACTTC. This gives the protein CVSSLRRLGGETQYF.

This sequence joins TRBV6-5 and TRBJ1-1, with 8 bases that match TRBD1. The germline V gene encodes CDR1 MNHEY and CDR2 SVGAGI. The CDR3 is 16 residues long. The CDR3 is CAGSYSPRTGSTEAFF. CDR3 bases: TGTGCAGGCAGTTACTCCCCACGGACAGGGAGCACTGAAGCTTTCTTT.